These 9 T cell receptor beta chains originate from one sample sequenced in a study of T-cell reconstitution after alpha-beta-depleted transplantation in children (dated by TCRdb to 2016 to 2017). The label giving this sample's treatment or condition can be read as: allogeneic hematopoietic cell transplantation with graft depleted of TCRalphabeta T cells and CD19 B cells. Receptors were amplified or captured by PCR. Data came from an Illumina HiSeq 2500. Molecular barcoding was employed in the preparation of TCR libraries, with unique molecular identifiers being used to normalize TCRbeta repertoire quantification. The public reads were run again by TCRdb, first through fastp at Q25 and then through MiXCR, and only productive beta chains were kept. Every CDR3 protein is listed once, alongside the most common genes and DNA of its rows. The sample includes 130,000 to 150,000 distinct CDR3 sequences, with around 10% observed a single time. Around 18% of the sample rests with the top ten.

Sequencing was performed on PBMCs, mostly from graft donor cells, taken 180 days after TCRalphabeta/CD19-depleted stem cell transplant. The receptors were gathered from a female patient aged 2 to 10 who had a stem cell transplant for congenital amegakaryocytic thrombocytopenia, so the T cells may come from the graft donor.

This clonotype was counted many times. J is TRBJ1-3 and V is TRBV29-1; possibly TRBD1 for D (5 bases). Germline V gene data show CDR1 as SQVTM and CDR2 as ANQGSEA. V gave up 0 bases and J gave up 5 bases, with 11 bases separating them. The CDR3 extends over 14 amino acids. CDR3 DNA: TGCAGCGTTGAAGACAGGGAACGGAGAAACACCATATATTTT. Translation gives CSVEDRERRNTIYF.

At least ten counts were recorded for this clonotype. The chain has TRBV6-2 or TRBV6-3 and TRBJ2-2, with D possibly TRBD1 on 5 matching bases. The CDR3 contains 14 residues. Trimming cost V 7 bases and J 4 bases, with 13 bases left between them. Looked up from germline, CDR1 is MNHEY and CDR2 is SVGEGT. The CDR3 loop reads CASTQGLTTGELFF. CDR3 nucleotide sequence: TGTGCCAGCACCCAGGGTTTAACCACCGGGGAGCTGTTTTTT.

This clonotype was recorded many times. The gene calls are TRBV28 and TRBJ1-3; no definite D call. This CDR3 region has 15 residues. Trimming removed 3 bases from V and 0 bases from J, with 9 bases in between. Germline CDR1 is MDHEN and CDR2 is SYDVKM. The CDR3 region has the DNA TGTGCCAGCAGTTTGCTTCCCGTCTCTGGAAACACCATATATTTT. The encoded protein is CASSLLPVSGNTIYF.

This clonotype was counted at least ten times. The rearrangement uses TRBV10-3 and TRBJ2-7, with 9 bases lining up with TRBD1. CDR1 and CDR2 (germline): ENHRY, SYGVKD. There are 13 residues in the CDR3. Trimming removed 5 bases from V and 5 bases from J; junction bases left unmatched: 4. CDR3 coding DNA: TGTGCCATCAGTCGGGACAGGGAACACGAGCAGTACTTC. It encodes CAISRDREHEQYF.

This clonotype was counted ten times or more. This chain links TRBV10-3 with TRBJ2-7; D might be TRBD1 (6 bases). The length of the CDR3 is 13 residues. Germline V lookup: CDR1 ENHRY, CDR2 SYGVKD. V lost 8 bases, J lost 4 bases, and 15 bases lay in between. As DNA, the CDR3 is TGTGCCATCGGGGGCGGGTTCAGGTACGAGCAGTACTTC. This gives the protein CAIGGGFRYEQYF.

The rearrangement links TRBV4-1 to TRBJ1-1, with 8 positions matching TRBD1. With 3 bases clipped from V and 0 bases from J, the junction kept 6 bases outside the gene matches. CDR1 and CDR2 (germline): MGHRA, YSYEKL. This CDR3 is built from 16 residues. The CDR3 region has the DNA TGCGCCAGCAGCCATTGGGACAGGTCGATGAACACTGAAGCTTTCTTT. Translating it yields CASSHWDRSMNTEAFF.

There are many counts of this clonotype. The chain carries TRBV4-3 and TRBJ2-2, with a weak D call TRBD2 (7 bases). There are 16 residues in the CDR3. Trimming took off 4 bases at V and 6 bases at J, with 18 bases between the two ends. Per the germline V gene, CDR1 is LGHNA and CDR2 is YSLEER. The CDR3 loop is CASSLGWGEGAGELFF. The CDR3 coding sequence is TGCGCCAGCAGCCTTGGCTGGGGGGAGGGGGCCGGGGAGCTGTTTTTT.

This clonotype was found a few times. The rearrangement links TRBV7-9 to TRBJ2-2, with D perhaps TRBD1 (6 bases). In germline, CDR1 is SEHNR, CDR2 FQNEAQ (reference sequence). Trimming left V 5 bases short and J 2 bases short, with 15 bases between. CDR3 length equals 16 residues. CDR3 amino acids: CASSNPGQSNTGELFF. CDR3 coding DNA: TGTGCCAGCAGCAACCCAGGACAGAGCAACACCGGGGAGCTGTTTTTT.

This clonotype was picked up one time. The chain recombines TRBV3-1 with TRBJ2-7; D is unclear. The CDR3 extends over 14 amino acids. Looked up from germline, CDR1 is LGHDT and CDR2 is YNNKEL (reference sequence). Trimming took off 10 bases at V and 0 bases at J, with 16 bases between the two ends. The CDR3 region is CATWPSGSSYEQYF. CDR3 DNA sequence: TGTGCCACCTGGCCGTCCGGGTCCTCCTACGAGCAGTACTTC.